This TCR beta chain was recorded in a study of cytomegalovirus exposure and HLA in healthy donors. It was with 60 Vbeta and 13 Jbeta primers that the PCR ran. Clones were sequenced by immunoSEQ multiplex PCR, and TCRdb holds only the in-frame ones, with some missing. The sample records fewer than 150,000 clones, 80% being singletons. Healthy people donating bone marrow made up the donors. The trim removed 4 bases at V and 5 bases at J, leaving 14 bases unmatched. Germline lookup yields CDR1 SGHRS and CDR2 YFSETQ. CDR3 length: 17 amino acids. The genes are TRBV5-1 and TRBJ2-1; 8 bases match TRBD2. The specimen sequenced was PBMCs. The origin of this receptor is a male donor in good health and CMV-seronegative. CDR3 loop: CASSLLQAGAGHNEQFF. CDR3 sequence (DNA): TGCGCCAGCAGCCTGCTCCAAGCGGGGGCCGGGCACAATGAGCAGTTCTTC.